Listed below are T cell receptor beta chains from one sample, sequenced in a study of blood T cell repertoires in COVID-19. The table came from immunoSEQ multiplex PCR; TCRdb's copy has only in-frame clones and leaves some out. The table records 200,000 to 300,000 clones, 80% to 90% of them present only once. The material sequenced was PBMCs or T cells enriched from blood (not recorded which). The receptors shown here come from a man in his forties or fifties who had recovered from COVID-19. Both conserved end residues are part of each CDR3. D genes are given only for firm matches. The size of a clone is reported for some rows only, either as once, few or many, or as a class for expanded clones.

J,D,size,V,DNA,CDR3
TRBJ1-4,TRBD1,.,TRBV28,TGTGCCAGCAGTTTCCCGACAGGGGGATCGGAACTGTTTTTT,CASSFPTGGSELFF
TRBJ2-7,.,.,TRBV6-5,TGTGCCAGCACCTCTTCCAGACCTCAGGGCGAGCAGTACTTC,CASTSSRPQGEQYF
TRBJ1-2,.,.,TRBV6-1,TGTGCCAGCAGTGAAGGGGGAGGGGGAGGCTATGGCTACACCTTC,CASSEGGGGGYGYTF
TRBJ1-5,.,.,TRBV28,TGTGCCACCCCCGGGCCTGGACTTGGGGGCAATCAGCCCCAGCATTTT,CATPGPGLGGNQPQHF
TRBJ2-7,.,.,TRBV28,TGTGCCAGCAGTTTAGGGCGCTCCTACGAGCAGTACTTC,CASSLGRSYEQYF
TRBJ2-3,TRBD2,.,TRBV5-4,TGTGCCAGCAGCGCCGCCTTCGCGGGGGGGCGGGCAGATACGCAGTATTTT,CASSAAFAGGRADTQYF
TRBJ2-1,TRBD1,.,TRBV5-1,TGCGCCAGCAGCTTGACGACAGGGGCTAGCTACAATGAGCAGTTCTTC,CASSLTTGASYNEQFF
TRBJ2-3,TRBD2,.,TRBV9,TGTGCCAGCAGCCATTCACAGACTAGCGGGACAGATACGCAGTATTTT,CASSHSQTSGTDTQYF
TRBJ2-7,.,.,TRBV5-6,TGTGCCAGCAGCTTAGGCCCGACTGTCTCCTACGAGCAGTACTTC,CASSLGPTVSYEQYF
TRBJ2-3,.,.,TRBV7-9,TGTGCCAGCAGCCCACTTCCCGTTACGCAGTATTTT,CASSPLPVTQYF
TRBJ2-7,.,.,TRBV5-4,TGTGCCAGCAGCGCGGCCGGGGGACAGCCCATCTACGAGCAGTACTTC,CASSAAGGQPIYEQYF
TRBJ1-2,.,.,TRBV27,TGTGCCAGCAGTCCCCATGACATACCCTATCGCTACACCTTC,CASSPHDIPYRYTF
TRBJ1-1,.,.,TRBV10-3,TGTGCCATCAGGCCCATGGGGGGAGGTATCACTGAAGCTTTCTTT,CAIRPMGGGITEAFF
TRBJ1-2,.,.,TRBV20-1,TGCAGTGCTACGAACTATGGCTACACCTTC,CSATNYGYTF
TRBJ1-3,.,.,TRBV5-1,TGCGCCAGCAGCTTGGAGGAACAGGGACCGGGAAACACCATATATTTT,CASSLEEQGPGNTIYF
TRBJ2-7,TRBD2,.,TRBV10-1,TGCGCCAGCAGAGGGAGTCGCTTACAGCGGGATTCCTTTGAGCAGTACTTC,CASRGSRLQRDSFEQYF
TRBJ2-1,TRBD2,.,TRBV18,TGTGCCAGCTCACCGTCGACTAGCGGGAGAGGCTACAATGAGCAGTTCTTC,CASSPSTSGRGYNEQFF
TRBJ2-3,.,.,TRBV5-1,TGCGCCAGCAGCCTGGGAGCGCGGGACACAGATACGCAGTATTTT,CASSLGARDTDTQYF
TRBJ1-1,TRBD1,.,TRBV28,TGTGCCAGCAGTTTAGGACAGGGGTGGGCGAACACTGAAGCTTTCTTT,CASSLGQGWANTEAFF
TRBJ2-7,.,.,TRBV18,TGTGCCAGCTCATCGACCGGGACAGCGGGTAAAGAGCAGTACTTC,CASSSTGTAGKEQYF
TRBJ1-1,.,.,TRBV19,TGTGCCAGTAGTATGTGGTTCGGAGCTTTCTTT,CASSMWFGAFF
TRBJ1-3,.,.,TRBV18,TGTGCCAGCTCACATCGGACAGTAAGCTCTGGAAACACCATATATTTT,CASSHRTVSSGNTIYF
TRBJ1-1,.,few,TRBV7-9,TGTGCCAGCAGCGCGGGACTGAAGAACACTGAAGCTTTCTTT,CASSAGLKNTEAFF
TRBJ1-5,TRBD1,.,TRBV19,TGTGCCAGTAGCTCCGGGACAGGGGGGGTGAGGACCCAGCATTTT,CASSSGTGGVRTQHF
TRBJ2-7,TRBD2,.,TRBV7-2,TGTGCCAGCAGCCCGACTAGCGGGAGCTACGAGCAGTACTTC,CASSPTSGSYEQYF
TRBJ1-6,.,.,TRBV10-3,TGTGCCATCAGTGAGTTGAGACCGACTATGGGTTCACCCCTCCACTTT,CAISELRPTMGSPLHF
TRBJ1-6,.,.,TRBV6-5,TGTGCCAGCAGTTACGATGGAGTCCCGCCCCGTTCACCCCTCCACTTT,CASSYDGVPPRSPLHF
TRBJ1-1,.,few,TRBV19,TGTGCCAGTAGTAGCGGTTACGGGAAACCAACGGTAACTGAAGCTTTCTTT,CASSSGYGKPTVTEAFF